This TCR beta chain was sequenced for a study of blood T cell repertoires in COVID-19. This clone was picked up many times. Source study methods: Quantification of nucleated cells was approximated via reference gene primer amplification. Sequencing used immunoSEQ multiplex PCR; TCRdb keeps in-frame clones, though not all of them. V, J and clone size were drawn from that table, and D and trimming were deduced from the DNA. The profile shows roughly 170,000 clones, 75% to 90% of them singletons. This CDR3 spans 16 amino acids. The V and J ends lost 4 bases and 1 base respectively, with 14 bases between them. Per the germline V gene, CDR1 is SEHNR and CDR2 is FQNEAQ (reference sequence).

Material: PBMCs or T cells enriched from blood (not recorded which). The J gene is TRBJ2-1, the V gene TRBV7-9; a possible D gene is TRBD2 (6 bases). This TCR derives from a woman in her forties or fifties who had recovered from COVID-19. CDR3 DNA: TGTGCCAGCAGCTCGACTAGTGCGGGGTCCTACAATGAGCAGTTCTTC. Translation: CASSSTSAGSYNEQFF. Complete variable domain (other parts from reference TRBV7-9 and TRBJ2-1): DTGVSQNPRHKITKRGQNVTFRCDPISEHNRLYWYRQTLGQGPEFLTYFQNEAQLEKSRLLSDRFSAERPKGSFSTLEIQRTEQGDSAMYLCASSSTSAGSYNEQFFGPGTRLTVL.